These 16 T cell receptor beta chains were sequenced from one sample in a study of T cell responses to AZD1222 COVID-19 vaccine. Generated by immunoSEQ multiplex PCR, the TCRdb table keeps only in-frame clones and is missing some. The sample has more than 100,000 clones; 75% to 95% are singletons. The sequencing here drew on peripheral blood, taken 28 days after the second AZD1222 dose. Receptor source: an adult who received the AZD1222 COVID-19 vaccine.

This rearrangement joins TRBV4-1 to TRBJ2-5; TRBD2 matches at 9 bases. Germline values: CDR1 MGHRA, CDR2 YSYEKL. Trimming at V came to 4 bases and at J to 5 bases, leaving 8 bases not matched to a gene. CDR3 length equals 15 residues. CDR3 loop: CASSLLAGSPETQYF. CDR3 in DNA: TGCGCCAGCAGCCTTCTAGCGGGATCTCCGGAGACCCAGTACTTC.

This chain connects TRBV12-3 or TRBV12-4 to TRBJ1-3; D call uncertain. This CDR3 has 12 amino acids. V lost 1 base to trimming and J lost 3 bases, with 1 base between them. The CDR3 coding sequence is TGTGCCAGCAGTTTAGGTGGAAACACCATATATTTT. Its protein is CASSLGGNTIYF.

The count of this clone is one. The chain links TRBV27 to TRBJ2-7; 11 bases agree with TRBD2. There are 16 residues in the CDR3. Trimming removed 1 base from V and 9 bases from J; junction bases left unmatched: 11. The V gene's germline CDR1 is MNHEY and CDR2 SMNVEV (reference sequence). CDR3 sequence: CASSLLSSGGRRMQYF. In DNA, the CDR3 is TGTGCCAGCAGTTTATTATCTAGCGGGGGGCGAAGGATGCAGTACTTC.

The V call is TRBV7-2, the J call TRBJ2-1; D is ambiguous. The ends were cut back, 5 bases at V and 10 bases at J, with 9 bases in the middle. Germline V CDR1 and CDR2: SGHTA, FQGNSA. The CDR3 loop spans 11 amino acids. CDR3 coding DNA: TGTGCCAGCAGCGACACTCAAGAGCAGTTCTTC. Amino acids: CASSDTQEQFF. The whole variable domain, filled in from reference TRBV7-2 and TRBJ2-1, reads GAGVSQSPSNKVTEKGKDVELRCDPISGHTALYWYRQSLGQGLEFLIYFQGNSAPDKSGLPSDRFSAERTGGSVSTLTIQRTQQEDSAVYLCASSDTQEQFFGPGTRLTVL.

The gene calls are TRBV30 and TRBJ2-7; D assignment may be TRBD1 or TRBD2 (6 bases each). Germline-derived CDR1 and CDR2 are GTSNPN and SVGIG (reference sequence). The CDR3 extends over 17 amino acids. Trimming removed 0 bases from V and 3 bases from J, with 21 bases in between. The chain's CDR3 is CAWSVKSGGGDRYEQYF. Here the CDR3 DNA reads TGTGCCTGGAGTGTAAAGTCTGGGGGCGGGGATCGCTACGAGCAGTACTTC.

The chain recombines TRBV18 with TRBJ1-1; D gene ambiguous. CDR3 length equals 14 residues. Trimming stripped 3 bases from V and 0 bases from J, with 8 bases between. The germline V gene encodes CDR1 KGHSH and CDR2 LQKENI. The CDR3 bases are TGTGCCAGCTCACCGTCGGTAATGAACACTGAAGCTTTCTTT. Translated: CASSPSVMNTEAFF.

The CDR3 loop reads CASSLSYNEQFF. For the CDR3, the DNA is TGTGCCAGCAGCTTGTCTTACAATGAGCAGTTCTTC. The chain is built from TRBV5-5 and TRBJ2-1; D remains unclear. Germline CDR1 SGHKS, CDR2 YYEKEE (reference sequence). This CDR3 is built from 12 residues. V shed 1 base and J shed 4 bases, with 3 bases lying between them.

The chain links TRBV6-2 or TRBV6-3 to TRBJ2-3; D perhaps matches TRBD1 (6 bases). CDR1 MNHEY and CDR2 SVGEGT come from the germline V gene. V was trimmed by 0 bases and J by 2 bases, leaving 12 bases between them. The CDR3 has 16 amino acids. The CDR3 here is CASSYSIGTYTDTQYF. The CDR3 bases are TGTGCCAGCAGTTACTCGATTGGGACATACACAGATACGCAGTATTTT.

The chain has TRBV6-2 or TRBV6-3 and TRBJ2-1, with D possibly called TRBD1 or TRBD2 (6 bases each). The germline V and J ends were trimmed by 7 bases and 7 bases, with 26 bases remaining between them. The CDR3 loop spans 17 amino acids. Germline V gene sequence: CDR1 MNHEY, CDR2 SVGEGT. The CDR3 nucleotides are TGTGCCAGCAACCCTAGGGGGACTTTTCCCTCGTCGAATGAGCAGTTCTTC. This translates into CASNPRGTFPSSNEQFF.

V usage is TRBV19 and J usage is TRBJ1-5, with D hard to call. Germline V gene lookup returns CDR1 LNHDA and CDR2 SQIVND (reference sequence). CDR3 length: 15 residues. The ends were cut back, 2 bases at V and 1 base at J, with 9 bases in the middle. The DNA for the CDR3 is TGTGCCAGTAGTATATCGGGGAGGAGCAATCAGCCCCAGCATTTT. It translates to CASSISGRSNQPQHF.

The chain recombines TRBV5-1 with TRBJ1-4; the D gene is possibly TRBD1 (5 bases). Deletions cut 3 bases from V and 5 bases from J, with 14 bases between. From germline, CDR1 is SGHRS and CDR2 YFSETQ. The CDR3 is made up of 15 amino acids. The CDR3 protein is CASSSASGPNEKLFF. DNA of the CDR3: TGCGCCAGCAGCTCTGCGTCGGGGCCGAATGAAAAACTGTTTTTT.

This chain links TRBV3-1 (or the pseudogene TRBV3-2) with TRBJ1-1; 7 nucleotides align to TRBD1. CDR3 length: 14 residues. The germline CDR1 and CDR2 sequences are LGHDT and YNNKEL (reference sequence). The V segment lost 4 bases and the J segment 0 bases; nucleotides outside the gene matches: 2. For the CDR3, the DNA is TGTGCCAGCAGCCTAGGGGGCATGAACACTGAAGCTTTCTTT. This encodes CASSLGGMNTEAFF.

The chain is built from TRBV18 and TRBJ1-6; D ambiguous. There are 15 residues in the CDR3. Trimming took 2 bases from V and 6 from J, leaving 11 bases between them. Per germline, CDR1 KGHSH and CDR2 LQKENI. The CDR3 region is CASSPAENPNSPLHF. The DNA of the CDR3 is TGTGCCAGCTCACCAGCAGAGAACCCTAATTCACCCCTCCACTTT.

The chain is built from TRBV6-1 and TRBJ2-5; 9 bases fit TRBD1. Germline V gene data show CDR1 as MNHNS and CDR2 as SASEGT. The CDR3 is 17 residues long. J was trimmed by 5 bases and V by 1 base; bases with no gene match: 11. The CDR3 loop is CASSEGLGTGYTETQYF. CDR3 in DNA: TGTGCCAGCAGTGAAGGCTTAGGGACAGGGTATACGGAGACCCAGTACTTC.

The chain carries TRBV2 and TRBJ1-2; 12 bases fit TRBD1. V dropped 5 bases and J dropped 4; count of bases not matched to a gene: 11. Germline CDR1 SNHLY, CDR2 FYNNEI. The CDR3 has 17 residues. The CDR3 sequence is CASSSTPGTGGRYGYTF. In DNA form, the CDR3 reads TGTGCCAGCAGTTCAACGCCCGGGACAGGGGGCCGCTATGGCTACACCTTC. The whole variable domain, remainder taken from reference TRBV2 and TRBJ1-2, is EPEVTQTPSHQVTQMGQEVILRCVPISNHLYFYWYRQILGQKVEFLVSFYNNEISEKSEIFDDQFSVERPDGSNFTLKIRSTKLEDSAMYFCASSSTPGTGGRYGYTFGSGTRLTVV.

This chain uses TRBV15 with TRBJ1-1; D is perhaps TRBD1 (6 bases). V lost 3 bases and J lost 7, with 12 bases in between. The CDR3 totals 13 residues. CDR1 is LNHNV, CDR2 YYDKDF, per germline (reference sequence). CDR3 residues: CATSRGAEYEAFF. Here the CDR3 DNA reads TGTGCCACCAGCAGGGGGGCAGAATATGAAGCTTTCTTT. Full variable domain (remainder filled in from reference TRBV15 and TRBJ1-1): DAMVIQNPRYQVTQFGKPVTLSCSQTLNHNVMYWYQQKSSQAPKLLFHYYDKDFNNEADTPDNFQSRRPNTSFCFLDIRSPGLGDTAMYLCATSRGAEYEAFFGQGTRLTVV.